The T cell receptor (beta chain) described here comes from a study of cytomegalovirus exposure and HLA in healthy donors. Points from the study as a whole: A later analysis showed that HLA-associated TCR beta chains had undergone more clonal expansion than equally common others. Apparent HLA restriction characterized most CMV-associated TCR beta chains in a later analysis.

The CDR3 runs 13 residues. The germline gives CDR1 SGHTA, CDR2 FQGTGA. J gave up 2 bases and V 5 bases, and 2 bases lay outside the gene matches. Concerning this clone itself: The antigen is unknown.

Use of 60 Vbeta and 13 Jbeta primers characterized the PCR. TCRdb's table, derived via immunoSEQ multiplex PCR, lists solely in-frame clones and lacks some. The sample totals about 58,000 clones; its top ten clones hold 2.1%. Sequences were obtained from PBMCs. The source of this sequence is a woman in her late teens or twenties in good health and CMV-seronegative. The chain is built from TRBV7-3 and TRBJ1-1; 7 bases agree with TRBD1. The CDR3 here is CASSDRANTEAFF. CDR3 bases: TGTGCCAGCAGCGACAGGGCAAACACTGAAGCTTTCTTT.